These 9 T cell receptor beta chains were sequenced from one sample in a study of immune cell composition in non-small cell lung cancer. The assay was immunoSEQ multiplex PCR, and TCRdb's table has in-frame clones only and misses some. The sample holds around 2,300 clones; roughly 79% are singletons and the top ten take about 5%. Sample: lung tumor tissue. These receptors were obtained from a human donor with non-small cell lung cancer.

V and J are TRBV27 and TRBJ2-3, with D perhaps matching TRBD1 (5 bases). Deletions cut 3 bases from V and 1 base from J, with 14 bases between. Germline lookup yields CDR1 MNHEY and CDR2 SMNVEV (reference sequence). This CDR3 has 16 residues. CDR3 amino acids: CASSFGAPVGTDTQYF. In nucleotides, the CDR3 is TGTGCCAGCAGTTTTGGGGCACCCGTGGGCACAGATACGCAGTATTTT.

In its sample, this clone was seen a few times. The chain has TRBV5-1 and TRBJ2-3; maybe TRBD2 (5 bases). This CDR3 is 14 amino acids long. From germline, CDR1 is SGHRS and CDR2 YFSETQ. Deletions cut 3 bases from V and 2 bases from J, with 10 bases between. The DNA for the CDR3 is TGCGCCAGCAGCTGGGGAGAGATCACAGATACGCAGTATTTT. It codes for CASSWGEITDTQYF. Using reference TRBV5-1 and TRBJ2-3 for the parts outside the CDR3, the full variable domain is KAGVTQTPRYLIKTRGQQVTLSCSPISGHRSVSWYQQTPGQGLQFLFEYFSETQRNKGNFPGRFSGRQFSNSRSEMNVSTLELGDSALYLCASSWGEITDTQYFGPGTRLTVL.

The chain is built from TRBV9 and TRBJ2-5, with 9 nucleotides matching TRBD2. This CDR3 has 15 residues. CDR1 is SGDLS, CDR2 YYNGEE, per germline. V lost 4 bases to trimming and J lost 3 bases; unmatched junction nucleotides: 7. DNA for the CDR3: TGTGCCAGCAGCCAGCGGGGGGCCGGAGAAGAGACCCAGTACTTC. Amino acids: CASSQRGAGEETQYF.

The chain uses TRBV27 and TRBJ2-4, with TRBD2 matching 8 bases. V was pared by 6 bases and J by 1 base, with 20 bases of the junction left unmatched. This CDR3 region has 20 residues. Per the germline V gene, CDR1 is MNHEY and CDR2 is SMNVEV (reference sequence). The CDR3 loop reads CASSLRGTGRAGLAKNIQYF. CDR3 nucleotide sequence: TGTGCCAGCAGCTTGAGGGGAACCGGGAGGGCCGGTCTTGCCAAAAACATTCAGTACTTC.

The V and J genes are TRBV6-1 and TRBJ2-7, with 11 bases that match TRBD1. With 2 bases clipped from V and 7 bases from J, the junction kept 10 bases outside the gene matches. CDR3 length: 16 amino acids. Germline values: CDR1 MNHNS, CDR2 SASEGT. The CDR3 reads CASSEMFGTGGGEQYF. CDR3 nucleotides: TGTGCCAGCAGTGAAATGTTCGGGACAGGGGGTGGAGAGCAGTACTTC.

CDR3 DNA: TGTGCCAGCTGGGAGGAAACTGGAAACACCATATATTTT. Protein sequence: CASWEETGNTIYF. The V call is TRBV6-6, the J call TRBJ1-3, with unresolved D. V was clipped by 8 bases and J by 2 bases, with 10 bases between them. This CDR3 has 13 amino acids. Per germline, CDR1 MNHNY and CDR2 SVGAGI (reference sequence).

This clone rates as large. The chain uses TRBV29-1 and TRBJ1-2, with D possibly matching TRBD1 (5 bases). CDR1 SQVTM and CDR2 ANQGSEA come from the germline V gene. CDR3 length: 13 residues. V gave up 7 bases and J gave up 6 bases, with 18 bases separating them. The CDR3 protein is CSALPGHSDGYTF. The CDR3 nucleotides are TGCAGCGCCCTGCCCGGACATTCTGATGGCTACACCTTC.

The J gene is TRBJ1-2, the V gene TRBV20-1; maybe TRBD1 (5 bases). Germline CDR1 is DFQATT and CDR2 is SNEGSKA (reference sequence). The CDR3 contains 11 residues. V was trimmed by 6 bases and J by 8 bases, leaving 13 bases between them. The CDR3 DNA sequence: TGCAGTGCATACCAGGGTTCCGGCTACACCTTC. It encodes CSAYQGSGYTF.

The CDR3 sequence is CASSYSSYEQYF. Here the CDR3 DNA reads TGCGCCAGCAGTTACAGCTCCTACGAGCAGTACTTC. This rearrangement joins TRBV5-1 to TRBJ2-7; D uncertain. With 5 bases removed from V and 0 bases from J, the gap between germline ends came to 6 bases. From germline, CDR1 is SGHRS and CDR2 YFSETQ. The CDR3 has 12 residues.